The 30 T cell receptor beta chains reported below all come from one sample, sequenced in a study of T cell responses to AZD1222 COVID-19 vaccine. Assay: immunoSEQ multiplex PCR; the TCRdb copy retains only in-frame clones and omits some. The table shows about 97,000 clones, with roughly 88% occurring only once. The sequenced sample was peripheral blood, obtained on day 0 of AZD1222 vaccination. These receptors all stem from an adult in good health.

This chain uses TRBV6-2 or TRBV6-3 with TRBJ1-1; no reliable D call. Germline V gene sequence: CDR1 MNHEY, CDR2 SVGEGT. Trimming cost V 4 bases and J 7 bases, with 10 bases left between them. This CDR3 spans 12 amino acids. This CDR3 reads CASSSTFSEAFF. The CDR3, as DNA: TGTGCCAGCAGTTCGACGTTTAGTGAAGCTTTCTTT.

The chain uses TRBV7-9 and TRBJ1-4; 7 positions agree with TRBD1. This CDR3 region has 14 residues. The germline V gene encodes CDR1 SEHNR and CDR2 FQNEAQ (reference sequence). The ends lost 5 bases at V and 8 bases at J; junction bases unmatched: 8. The CDR3 coding sequence is TGTGCCAGCAGCAAACAGACAGGGCGCGAAAAACTGTTTTTT. Translation: CASSKQTGREKLFF. The complete variable domain, with remaining parts taken from reference TRBV7-9 and TRBJ1-4, reads DTGVSQNPRHKITKRGQNVTFRCDPISEHNRLYWYRQTLGQGPEFLTYFQNEAQLEKSRLLSDRFSAERPKGSFSTLEIQRTEQGDSAMYLCASSKQTGREKLFFGSGTQLSVL.

The V call is TRBV25-1, the J call TRBJ1-2; no reliable D call. CDR3 length equals 13 residues. V dropped 2 bases and J dropped 8 bases, with 12 bases sitting between them. CDR1 MGHDK and CDR2 SYGVNS come from the germline V gene. The CDR3 DNA reads as TGTGCCAGCAGTGAAGGAGCTCTTAGGGGCTACACCTTC. It yields the protein CASSEGALRGYTF.

This chain uses TRBV5-1 with TRBJ1-1, with unresolved D. The CDR3 is 13 residues long. Per germline, CDR1 SGHRS and CDR2 YFSETQ. The V gene lost 0 bases and the J gene lost 4 bases, with 7 bases spanning the gap. CDR3 amino acids: CASSLASGTEAFF. CDR3 nucleotide sequence: TGCGCCAGCAGCTTGGCCAGTGGCACTGAAGCTTTCTTT.

The CDR3 nucleotides read TGTGCCACCAAAGAACAGGGTAGAGTAGCTTTCTTT. It encodes CATKEQGRVAFF. The J gene is TRBJ1-1, the V gene TRBV6-5; weak D call: TRBD1 (6 bases). CDR3 size: 12 residues. The germline gives CDR1 MNHEY, CDR2 SVGAGI. V was shortened by 10 bases and J by 10 bases, with 19 bases between the two germline ends.

This sequence joins TRBV6-2 or TRBV6-3 and TRBJ1-4, with D possibly being TRBD1 (6 bases). Germline V gives CDR1 MNHEY, CDR2 SVGEGT. The length of the CDR3 is 15 residues. Trimming cost V 2 bases and J 5 bases, with 12 bases left between them. CDR3 protein: CASSYLGTRNEKLFF. The DNA of the CDR3 is TGTGCCAGCAGTTACCTCGGGACAAGGAATGAAAAACTGTTTTTT.

This chain connects TRBV6-4 to TRBJ2-2; the D gene is possibly TRBD2 (6 bases). This CDR3 is built from 14 residues. Trimming stripped 6 bases from V and 3 bases from J, with 11 bases between. In germline, CDR1 is MRHNA, CDR2 SNTAGT. Written as DNA, the CDR3 is TGTGCCAGCAGCCCCGGGACTGACACCGGGGAGCTGTTTTTT. Encoded protein: CASSPGTDTGELFF.

The V and J genes are TRBV11-2 and TRBJ2-2, with 8 positions matching TRBD2. Germline CDR1 reads SGHAT; CDR2 reads FQNNGV. The CDR3 has 16 amino acids. Trimming took 5 bases from V and 4 from J; bases not matched to a gene: 9. CDR3 in amino acids: CASSPRGGGFTGELFF. DNA of the CDR3: TGTGCCAGCAGCCCCCGAGGCGGGGGGTTCACCGGGGAGCTGTTTTTT.

The V gene is TRBV19, the J gene TRBJ1-2; TRBD1 is a possible D gene (5 bases). V lost 7 bases and J lost 6, with 12 bases in between. Germline V gene data show CDR1 as LNHDA and CDR2 as SQIVND (reference sequence). This CDR3 is 12 amino acids long. For the CDR3, the DNA is TGTGCCAGTACTCGTCTAGGGGATGGCTACACCTTC. Translated, it gives CASTRLGDGYTF.

This chain connects TRBV7-2 to TRBJ2-7, with D possibly matching TRBD1 (6 bases). This CDR3 contains 13 residues. V lost 4 bases and J 6 bases, leaving 13 bases between the germline ends. CDR1 SGHTA and CDR2 FQGNSA come from the germline V gene. The CDR3 protein is CASSSGQPGEQYF. The DNA of the CDR3 is TGTGCCAGCAGCTCGGGACAACCGGGCGAGCAGTACTTC.

The V gene is TRBV4-2, the J gene TRBJ1-4; D perhaps matches TRBD1 (6 bases). There are 17 residues in the CDR3. Germline-derived CDR1 and CDR2 are LGHNA and YNFKEQ. Trimming stripped 0 bases from V and 2 bases from J, with 13 bases between. CDR3 loop: CASSQDPTGHTNEKLFF. CDR3 bases: TGTGCCAGCAGCCAAGATCCTACGGGACACACTAATGAAAAACTGTTTTTT.

The chain links TRBV5-1 to TRBJ1-4, with unresolved D. The CDR3 totals 12 residues. V lost 1 base and J 8 bases, leaving 6 bases between the germline ends. The germline V gene encodes CDR1 SGHRS and CDR2 YFSETQ. The CDR3, as DNA: TGCGCCAGCAGCTTGAATAACGAAAAACTGTTTTTT. Translating gives CASSLNNEKLFF.

V and J are TRBV29-1 and TRBJ2-7; D may be TRBD1 or TRBD2 (5 bases each). In germline, CDR1 is SQVTM, CDR2 ANQGSEA. V lost 6 bases, J lost 6 bases, and 21 bases lay in between. The CDR3 totals 14 residues. This CDR3 reads CSVGWGSGGGEQYF. CDR3 nucleotides: TGCAGCGTGGGTTGGGGGTCAGGAGGAGGCGAGCAGTACTTC.

This chain's CDR3 is CASSLGTGRYGYTF. The CDR3 region has the DNA TGTGCCAGTAGTCTCGGGACAGGGCGATATGGCTACACCTTC. The chain is built from TRBV19 and TRBJ1-2, with 9 bases lining up with TRBD1. V lost 5 bases to trimming and J lost 5 bases; unmatched junction nucleotides: 6. CDR3 length equals 14 residues. Germline CDR1 LNHDA, CDR2 SQIVND (reference sequence).

This clone was observed a single time. The chain carries TRBV5-1 and TRBJ2-7; maybe TRBD1 (6 bases). Germline loops: CDR1 SGHRS, CDR2 YFSETQ. Trimming took off 4 bases at V and 3 bases at J, with 17 bases between the two ends. This CDR3 has 15 amino acids. In nucleotides, the CDR3 is TGCGCCAGCAGCGTCACTCCGGGACACATCTACGAGCAGTACTTC. It translates to CASSVTPGHIYEQYF.

The chain is built from TRBV6-5 and TRBJ2-7; 9 nucleotides agree with TRBD1. This CDR3 region has 15 residues. CDR1 and CDR2 (germline): MNHEY, SVGAGI. V shed 5 bases, J shed 5 bases, and the junction held 10 bases outside the gene matches. The CDR3 DNA is TGTGCCAGCAGTCCGGGACAGGGTTATAGTCACGAGCAGTACTTC. Amino acid sequence: CASSPGQGYSHEQYF.

The V call is TRBV25-1, the J call TRBJ1-1; D remains ambiguous. Germline loops: CDR1 MGHDK, CDR2 SYGVNS. CDR3 length equals 13 residues. V lost 3 bases, J lost 7 bases, and 12 bases lay in between. The CDR3 spells CASSDGGMGEAFF. CDR3 in DNA: TGTGCCAGCAGTGACGGTGGGATGGGTGAAGCTTTCTTT.

The V call is TRBV7-8, the J call TRBJ1-5; the match to TRBD1 covers 7 bases. This CDR3 is built from 15 residues. V shed 1 base, J shed 7 bases, and the junction held 7 bases outside the gene matches. CDR1 and CDR2 (germline): SGHVS, FQNEAQ. The CDR3 nucleotides read TGTGCCAGCAGCTTAGTTAGGGGGCTTCGGCAGCCCCAGCATTTT. Translated: CASSLVRGLRQPQHF.

This chain joins TRBV5-8 and TRBJ1-1; 12 bases line up with TRBD1. Per germline, CDR1 SGHTS and CDR2 YDEGEE. The CDR3 runs to 15 residues. V lost 0 bases to trimming and J lost 7 bases; unmatched junction nucleotides: 4. This chain's CDR3 is CASSLGDRGLSEAFF. The CDR3 nucleotides read TGTGCCAGCAGCTTGGGGGACAGGGGGCTAAGTGAAGCTTTCTTT.

The V gene is TRBV6-4, the J gene TRBJ2-1, with TRBD2 matching over 9 bases. The germline V gene has CDR1 MRHNA and CDR2 SNTAGT. The CDR3 runs to 15 residues. The V and J ends lost 0 bases and 4 bases, in that order; junction bases with no gene match: 1. DNA of the CDR3: TGTGCCAGCAGTGACTCGACTAGCGGATACAATGAGCAGTTCTTC. Protein: CASSDSTSGYNEQFF.

The chain couples TRBV16 to TRBJ1-3; no firm D call. The V end was cut by 1 base, the J end by 4 bases, with 8 bases between. The CDR3 extends over 14 amino acids. Germline V gene data show CDR1 as KGHSY and CDR2 as FQNENV. The DNA of the CDR3 is TGTGCCAGCAGCCAATGGAGTGGCGGAAACACCATATATTTT. Residues: CASSQWSGGNTIYF.

This chain links TRBV5-6 with TRBJ2-2, with TRBD2 matching over 15 bases. The J segment lost 5 bases and the V segment lost 3 bases, leaving 5 bases of the junction unmatched. Germline V gene lookup returns CDR1 SGHDT and CDR2 YYEEEE. There are 17 residues in the CDR3. CDR3 bases: TGTGCCAGCAGCTCCCGGACTAGCGGGGGGGGAACCGGGGAGCTGTTTTTT. It yields the protein CASSSRTSGGGTGELFF.

V and J are TRBV15 and TRBJ1-5; D not certain. Trimming pared 1 base from V and 4 bases from J, leaving 5 bases between. The CDR3 covers 13 residues. The germline CDR1 and CDR2 sequences are LNHNV and YYDKDF (reference sequence). This CDR3 is CATSRGSNQPQHF. The CDR3 coding sequence is TGTGCCACCAGCAGAGGGTCTAATCAGCCCCAGCATTTT. Full variable domain (rest looked up from reference TRBV15 and TRBJ1-5): DAMVIQNPRYQVTQFGKPVTLSCSQTLNHNVMYWYQQKSSQAPKLLFHYYDKDFNNEADTPDNFQSRRPNTSFCFLDIRSPGLGDTAMYLCATSRGSNQPQHFGDGTRLSIL.

This chain links TRBV6-5 with TRBJ1-1; the match to TRBD1 covers 7 bases. Germline-derived CDR1 and CDR2 are MNHEY and SVGAGI. The CDR3 spans 13 residues. With V trimmed by 5 bases and J by 5 bases, 5 bases remained unmatched. The CDR3 loop reads CASSQDRSTEAFF. DNA of the CDR3: TGTGCCAGCAGTCAGGACAGGTCTACTGAAGCTTTCTTT.

This clone was counted once. The V gene is TRBV5-1, the J gene TRBJ2-1, with D hard to call. V lost 4 bases and J lost 5, with 10 bases in between. The germline gives CDR1 SGHRS, CDR2 YFSETQ. The CDR3 has 13 amino acids. As DNA, the CDR3 is TGCGCCAGCAGCGCTAAGAGAGACAATGAGCAGTTCTTC. Translated: CASSAKRDNEQFF.

The genes are TRBV4-3 and TRBJ2-3; D may be TRBD1 or TRBD2 (5 bases each). The CDR3 loop spans 17 amino acids. Trimming took off 0 bases at V and 0 bases at J, with 13 bases between the two ends. Germline V CDR1 and CDR2: LGHNA, YSLEER. CDR3 loop: CASSQDPGLLSTDTQYF. In DNA, the CDR3 is TGCGCCAGCAGCCAAGATCCGGGGCTCCTCAGCACAGATACGCAGTATTTT.

This chain joins TRBV20-1 and TRBJ2-7; D not certain. In germline, CDR1 is DFQATT, CDR2 SNEGSKA (reference sequence). The CDR3 is 11 residues long. Between the trimmed V and J ends, which lost 6 bases and 5 bases, there was a span of 11 bases. CDR3 nucleotide sequence: TGCAGTGCCATACAAGGCAACGAGCAGTACTTC. Translation gives CSAIQGNEQYF.

The rearrangement joins TRBV19 to TRBJ1-2; D possibly corresponds to TRBD1 (5 bases). V shed 10 bases and J shed 2 bases, with 20 bases lying between them. There are 15 residues in the CDR3. Germline CDR1 LNHDA, CDR2 SQIVND (reference sequence). This CDR3 reads CATFPGGGLNYGYTF. CDR3 coding DNA: TGTGCCACCTTCCCCGGCGGGGGACTCAACTATGGCTACACCTTC.

The rearrangement links TRBV5-1 to TRBJ2-5, with D possibly being TRBD1 (6 bases). Germline-derived CDR1 and CDR2 are SGHRS and YFSETQ. V was pared by 0 bases and J by 1 base, with 7 bases between. CDR3 length equals 14 residues. The CDR3 DNA follows: TGCGCCAGCAGCTTGGGGACAGCCCAAGAGACCCAGTACTTC. This gives the protein CASSLGTAQETQYF.

The chain is built from TRBV7-9 and TRBJ1-6; possibly TRBD1 for D (5 bases). Germline V gene data show CDR1 as SEHNR and CDR2 as FQNEAQ (reference sequence). V was trimmed by 0 bases and J by 10 bases, leaving 19 bases between them. The CDR3 spans 17 residues. The CDR3 sequence: CASSLATRAQLDSPLHF. The CDR3 DNA is TGTGCCAGCAGCTTAGCGACCAGGGCCCAATTAGACTCACCCCTCCACTTT.